These 30 T cell receptor beta chains originate from one sample sequenced in a study of cytomegalovirus exposure and HLA in healthy donors. Use of 60 Vbeta and 13 Jbeta primers characterized the PCR. TCRdb's copy holds only in-frame clones and misses some; the assay was immunoSEQ multiplex PCR. The sample carries tens of thousands of clones, 70% to 75% recorded once. What was sequenced was PBMCs. The receptors were sampled from a man aged 25-45 years in good health and CMV-seronegative.

V usage is TRBV16 and J usage is TRBJ2-2; TRBD1 aligns across 9 bases. V lost 4 bases and J lost 4; bases outside the gene matches: 10. CDR1 KGHSY and CDR2 FQNENV come from the germline V gene. The CDR3 has 17 residues. CDR3 DNA sequence: TGTGCCAGCAGCCCCTTACAGGGGGCGAGTCTCACCGGGGAGCTGTTTTTT. Protein: CASSPLQGASLTGELFF.

The chain joins TRBV9 to TRBJ2-3, with TRBD1 matching 11 bases. Germline V gene lookup returns CDR1 SGDLS and CDR2 YYNGEE. The CDR3 extends over 17 amino acids. The trim removed 0 bases at V and 2 bases at J, leaving 5 bases unmatched. The CDR3 region is CASSVGGTGGATDTQYF. The CDR3 DNA sequence: TGTGCCAGCAGCGTAGGAGGGACAGGGGGAGCCACAGATACGCAGTATTTT.

The CDR3 nucleotides are TGTGCCAGCAGTTACTCGGAAGGCACAGGGCAGTTCTTC. This encodes CASSYSEGTGQFF. This rearrangement joins TRBV6-6 to TRBJ2-1, with a possible D match to TRBD1 (5 bases). The CDR3 contains 13 residues. In germline, CDR1 is MNHNY, CDR2 SVGAGI (reference sequence). The V end lost 0 bases, the J end lost 12 bases, and 12 bases lay between the germline ends.

The chain uses TRBV19 and TRBJ2-7; TRBD1 matches 8 bases. Per germline, CDR1 LNHDA and CDR2 SQIVND (reference sequence). The CDR3 extends over 13 amino acids. V was pared by 6 bases and J by 3 bases, with 4 bases of the junction left unmatched. As DNA, the CDR3 is TGTGCCAGTAGCGAAGGACAGGGCTACGAGCAGTACTTC. It codes for CASSEGQGYEQYF.

The rearrangement links TRBV5-5 to TRBJ1-2; TRBD1 agrees at 7 bases. The CDR3 has 15 residues. V gave up 0 bases and J gave up 4 bases; unmatched junction bases: 6. CDR1 and CDR2 from the germline V gene are SGHKS and YYEKEE (reference sequence). The CDR3 here is CASSLDGQGGYGYTF. DNA for the CDR3: TGTGCCAGCAGCTTGGATGGCCAGGGGGGCTATGGCTACACCTTC.

This chain joins TRBV5-6 and TRBJ2-3; D is uncertain. The CDR3 totals 13 residues. The germline V gene has CDR1 SGHDT and CDR2 YYEEEE. Between the trimmed V and J ends, which lost 2 bases and 5 bases, there was a span of 9 bases. The CDR3 loop is CASSFLIGDTQYF. The CDR3 bases are TGTGCCAGCAGCTTTCTTATCGGAGATACGCAGTATTTT.

V gene TRBV7-2 combines with J gene TRBJ2-1; 8 positions match TRBD2. There are 14 residues in the CDR3. The V gene end was trimmed by 3 bases and the J gene end by 7 bases; junction bases not matched to a gene: 5. The germline V gene encodes CDR1 SGHTA and CDR2 FQGNSA. CDR3 nucleotides: TGTGCCAGCAGCTTGTCACGGGGGGGTAATGAGCAGTTCTTC. Its translation is CASSLSRGGNEQFF.

This rearrangement joins TRBV7-9 to TRBJ2-3; 8 bases map to TRBD2. Germline V lookup: CDR1 SEHNR, CDR2 FQNEAQ (reference sequence). Germline trimming cut 4 bases from V and 2 bases from J; bases unmatched to any gene: 11. The CDR3 totals 17 residues. CDR3 bases: TGTGCCAGCAGCTCCTCGGGAGGGAGGAGGGCCACAGATACGCAGTATTTT. The encoded protein is CASSSSGGRRATDTQYF.

V usage is TRBV5-1 and J usage is TRBJ2-5, with 10 bases fitting TRBD2. CDR3 length: 16 residues. CDR1 is SGHRS and CDR2 is YFSETQ in the germline V gene. J was trimmed by 2 bases and V by 4 bases; bases with no gene match: 8. Here the CDR3 reads CASSPTLAGVQETQYF. The CDR3 DNA follows: TGCGCCAGCAGCCCCACGCTAGCGGGAGTACAAGAGACCCAGTACTTC.

This clone was counted a single time. As DNA, the CDR3 is TGCGCCAGCAGCTTCGACAGCCTATCCCCCTTTCGTATGAACACTGAAGCTTTCTTT. Encoded protein: CASSFDSLSPFRMNTEAFF. The rearrangement links TRBV5-1 to TRBJ1-1, with TRBD1 as a possible D gene (5 bases). Trimming left V 2 bases short and J 0 bases short, with 23 bases between. Per germline, CDR1 SGHRS and CDR2 YFSETQ. The CDR3 extends over 19 amino acids.

V is TRBV11-3 and J is TRBJ2-2, with 7 positions matching TRBD1. The CDR3 is made up of 15 amino acids. Germline CDR1 is SGHNT and CDR2 is YENEEA. Trimming cost V 5 bases and J 9 bases; bases outside gene matches: 12. The CDR3 DNA reads TGTGCCAGCAGCGCCGGGACAGCTTCGGTCCGGGAGCTGTTTTTT. Translated, it gives CASSAGTASVRELFF.

The chain links TRBV7-3 to TRBJ1-1, with D tentatively TRBD1 (5 bases). Germline CDR1 SGHTA, CDR2 FQGTGA. V gave up 2 bases and J gave up 0 bases, with 10 bases separating them. CDR3 length: 15 residues. The CDR3 loop reads CASSLGGTMNTEAFF. CDR3 nucleotides: TGTGCCAGCAGCTTAGGGGGGACCATGAACACTGAAGCTTTCTTT.

This clone was seen a few times. The V gene is TRBV29-1, the J gene TRBJ2-1; TRBD2 agrees at 11 bases. Germline V gene data show CDR1 as SQVTM and CDR2 as ANQGSEA. The CDR3 runs 17 residues. V lost 4 bases to trimming and J lost 4 bases; unmatched junction nucleotides: 12. CDR3: CSVVALAGAGGYNEQFF. Here the CDR3 DNA reads TGCAGCGTTGTGGCACTAGCGGGAGCAGGGGGGTACAATGAGCAGTTCTTC.

The chain employs TRBV4-2 and TRBJ2-3; 8 nucleotides match TRBD2. Germline CDR1 LGHNA, CDR2 YNFKEQ. V shed 4 bases, J shed 5 bases, and the junction held 11 bases outside the gene matches. The CDR3 is 16 residues long. CDR3 DNA: TGTGCCAGCAGCCCCCTCATAGCGGGGTATGGAGATACGCAGTATTTT. Translated, it gives CASSPLIAGYGDTQYF.

V and J are TRBV7-2 and TRBJ1-1; D remains ambiguous. In germline, CDR1 is SGHTA, CDR2 FQGNSA. V was clipped by 5 bases and J by 0 bases, with 16 bases between them. The CDR3 length is 16 residues. CDR3 coding DNA: TGTGCCAGCAGCGATTACCGGAGCCCAATGAACACTGAAGCTTTCTTT. Translating gives CASSDYRSPMNTEAFF.

This chain connects TRBV19 to TRBJ1-2; tentative D call: TRBD1 (5 bases). The CDR3 consists of 16 residues. V lost 2 bases, J lost 5 bases, and 18 bases lay in between. CDR1 and CDR2 from the germline V gene are LNHDA and SQIVND (reference sequence). DNA for the CDR3: TGTGCCAGTAGTATAATGGGCTGGACACAGCTTTATGGCTACACCTTC. Translation: CASSIMGWTQLYGYTF.

This chain uses TRBV7-6 with TRBJ2-2; the match to TRBD1 covers 10 bases. Germline loops: CDR1 SGHVS, CDR2 FNYEAQ. The CDR3 sequence is 15 residues long. V lost 4 bases, J lost 4 bases, and 3 bases stayed unmatched. This CDR3 reads CASSWGQGSTGELFF. The CDR3 nucleotides are TGTGCCAGCAGCTGGGGACAGGGGAGCACCGGGGAGCTGTTTTTT.

The J gene is TRBJ2-7, the V gene TRBV5-1, with D possibly matching TRBD2 (6 bases). The germline V gene has CDR1 SGHRS and CDR2 YFSETQ. This CDR3 region has 16 residues. V lost 3 bases and J 3 bases, leaving 19 bases between the germline ends. The DNA of the CDR3 is TGCGCCAGCAGCTCAGATACCGGGACTGGTTTCTACGAGCAGTACTTC. This gives the protein CASSSDTGTGFYEQYF.

The chain links TRBV9 to TRBJ1-5; D possibly corresponds to TRBD1 (6 bases). The CDR3 length is 14 residues. CDR1 SGDLS and CDR2 YYNGEE come from the germline V gene. Trimming left V 0 bases short and J 4 bases short, with 8 bases between. CDR3 sequence reads: CASSVGTGNQPQHF. The DNA for the CDR3 is TGTGCCAGCAGCGTAGGAACAGGGAATCAGCCCCAGCATTTT.

This clone was found a few times. The genes are TRBV28 and TRBJ2-1, with 8 bases lining up with TRBD2. There are 16 residues in the CDR3. V dropped 6 bases and J dropped 8; count of bases not matched to a gene: 15. Germline CDR1 and CDR2: MDHEN and SYDVKM. The CDR3 DNA follows: TGTGCCAGCAGCCCCGGGAGGGTAACCATTAGGGATGAGCAGTTCTTC. It specifies CASSPGRVTIRDEQFF. Filled out from reference TRBV28 and TRBJ2-1, the complete variable domain reads DVKVTQSSRYLVKRTGEKVFLECVQDMDHENMFWYRQDPGLGLRLIYFSYDVKMKEKGDIPEGYSVSREKKERFSLILESASTNQTSMYLCASSPGRVTIRDEQFFGPGTRLTVL.

J is TRBJ1-3 and V is TRBV7-8; D gene ambiguous. Germline CDR1 is SGHVS and CDR2 is FQNEAQ. V shed 3 bases and J shed 4 bases, with 10 bases lying between them. The CDR3 runs to 14 residues. This chain's CDR3 is CASSLPNRGNTIYF. In DNA, the CDR3 is TGTGCCAGCAGCTTGCCCAATCGGGGAAACACCATATATTTT. Complete variable domain (other parts from reference TRBV7-8 and TRBJ1-3): GAGVSQSPRYKVAKRGQDVALRCDPISGHVSLFWYQQALGQGPEFLTYFQNEAQLDKSGLPSDRFFAERPEGSVSTLKIQRTQQEDSAVYLCASSLPNRGNTIYFGEGSWLTVV.

The chain has TRBV7-8 and TRBJ1-3; D might be TRBD1 (6 bases). V lost 5 bases, J lost 8 bases, and 13 bases lay in between. The germline V gene encodes CDR1 SGHVS and CDR2 FQNEAQ. The CDR3 loop spans 13 amino acids. CDR3 in amino acids: CASSVTGFDTIYF. The CDR3 region has the DNA TGTGCCAGCAGCGTAACAGGGTTTGACACCATATATTTT.

The chain couples TRBV4-1 to TRBJ2-7, with 10 bases lining up with TRBD1. The CDR3 has 17 amino acids. Germline V gene lookup returns CDR1 MGHRA and CDR2 YSYEKL. After removal of 4 bases from V and 5 bases from J, the junction contained 14 bases not matched to a gene. The CDR3 reads CASSPQAAGTGEDEQYF. The CDR3 DNA follows: TGCGCCAGCAGCCCACAAGCGGCAGGGACAGGGGAAGACGAGCAGTACTTC.

This chain uses TRBV6-1 with TRBJ2-1; D not certain. There are 12 residues in the CDR3. The germline CDR1 and CDR2 sequences are MNHNS and SASEGT. Trimming pared 4 bases from V and 4 bases from J, leaving 5 bases between. CDR3 loop: CASSVSYNEQFF. The CDR3 nucleotides are TGTGCCAGCAGTGTGTCATACAATGAGCAGTTCTTC.

The rearrangement joins TRBV7-9 to TRBJ1-5; a possible D gene is TRBD1 (6 bases). The CDR3 sequence is 14 residues long. CDR1 is SEHNR and CDR2 is FQNEAQ in the germline V gene (reference sequence). V dropped 5 bases and J dropped 3 bases, with 11 bases sitting between them. CDR3 sequence reads: CASSLQGINQPQHF. CDR3 nucleotides: TGTGCCAGCAGCCTACAGGGAATCAATCAGCCCCAGCATTTT. The full variable domain, rest sourced from reference TRBV7-9 and TRBJ1-5, is DTGVSQNPRHKITKRGQNVTFRCDPISEHNRLYWYRQTLGQGPEFLTYFQNEAQLEKSRLLSDRFSAERPKGSFSTLEIQRTEQGDSAMYLCASSLQGINQPQHFGDGTRLSIL.

This chain uses TRBV2 with TRBJ2-2; no reliable D call. This CDR3 has 12 residues. Per the germline V gene, CDR1 is SNHLY and CDR2 is FYNNEI. Trimming cost V 7 bases and J 8 bases, with 11 bases left between them. The chain's CDR3 is CASTRQTGELFF. DNA for the CDR3: TGTGCCAGCACCCGACAAACAGGGGAGCTGTTTTTT.

The chain links TRBV29-1 to TRBJ2-5; 7 bases match TRBD1. The V gene end was trimmed by 5 bases and the J gene end by 1 base; junction bases not matched to a gene: 7. Germline-derived CDR1 and CDR2 are SQVTM and ANQGSEA. CDR3 length: 14 amino acids. The CDR3 here is CSVSPRDSQETQYF. The CDR3 DNA follows: TGCAGCGTTTCCCCACGGGACAGCCAAGAGACCCAGTACTTC.

The table lists this clone with a few counts. The rearrangement links TRBV19 to TRBJ2-1; maybe TRBD2 (6 bases). Germline CDR1 reads LNHDA; CDR2 reads SQIVND (reference sequence). The length of the CDR3 is 15 residues. The V and J ends lost 5 bases and 5 bases respectively, with 16 bases between them. The CDR3 here is CASSPVWGVNNEQFF. In DNA form, the CDR3 reads TGTGCCAGTAGTCCCGTATGGGGGGTCAACAATGAGCAGTTCTTC.

The chain links TRBV6-5 to TRBJ2-7; TRBD1 might be the D (5 bases). Germline values: CDR1 MNHEY, CDR2 SVGAGI. This CDR3 comprises 11 residues. Deletions cut 5 bases from V and 6 bases from J, with 8 bases between. The CDR3 nucleotides read TGTGCCAGCAGTGACAGTCTCGAGCAGTACTTC. Its translation is CASSDSLEQYF.

This rearrangement joins TRBV13 to TRBJ2-3; 12 bases agree with TRBD2. Trimming at V came to 0 bases and at J to 0 bases, leaving 7 bases not matched to a gene. The CDR3 runs to 19 residues. From germline, CDR1 is PRHDT and CDR2 FYEKMQ (reference sequence). The CDR3 sequence: CASSLGLAGGVWSTDTQYF. The CDR3 DNA reads TGTGCCAGCAGCTTAGGACTAGCGGGAGGTGTATGGAGCACAGATACGCAGTATTTT.